The 13 T cell receptor beta chains reported below all come from one sample, sequenced in a study of neoadjuvant anti-PD-1 for oral cavity cancer. The assay was immunoSEQ multiplex PCR, and TCRdb's table has in-frame clones only and misses some. The sample comprises more than 9,500 clones, about 60% of which are singletons, and roughly an eighth rests with the top ten. The source material was tumor tissue, sampled before nivolumab (anti-PD-1) treatment. These receptors originate from a person aged 35-79 years with oral cavity squamous cell carcinoma.

CDR3 DNA: TGTGCCAGCAGAGGAACGGTGACCTACGAGCAGTACTTC. Translation: CASRGTVTYEQYF. The rearrangement links TRBV2 to TRBJ2-7; no definite D call. The length of the CDR3 is 13 residues. V was cut by 6 bases and J by 2 bases, with 11 bases left in between. From germline, CDR1 is SNHLY and CDR2 FYNNEI.

This clone appeared a few times. This rearrangement joins TRBV19 to TRBJ2-7; D may be TRBD1 (6 bases). The CDR3 consists of 13 residues. V lost 3 bases to trimming and J lost 4 bases, with 10 bases between them. Germline V gives CDR1 LNHDA, CDR2 SQIVND (reference sequence). The chain's CDR3 is CASSMTGHYEQYF. The CDR3 DNA reads TGTGCCAGTAGTATGACAGGACATTACGAGCAGTACTTC.

The chain recombines TRBV6-5 with TRBJ2-3; no definite D call. V lost 0 bases and J 0 bases, leaving 7 bases between the germline ends. The V gene's germline CDR1 is MNHEY and CDR2 SVGAGI. The CDR3 sequence is 15 residues long. This chain's CDR3 is CASSYSIASTDTQYF. CDR3 coding DNA: TGTGCCAGCAGTTACTCGATCGCTAGCACAGATACGCAGTATTTT.

The CDR3 region has the DNA TGTGCCAGCAGTTTGGGATATACGCAGTATTTT. This codes for CASSLGYTQYF. This rearrangement joins TRBV28 to TRBJ2-3, with no clear D. This CDR3 comprises 11 residues. In germline, CDR1 is MDHEN, CDR2 SYDVKM. Trimming removed 3 bases from V and 7 bases from J, with 5 bases in between.

The chain carries TRBV7-9 and TRBJ2-1, with 8 bases aligning to TRBD2. This CDR3 is 16 amino acids long. V was clipped by 2 bases and J by 4 bases; unmatched bases: 7. Per the germline V gene, CDR1 is SEHNR and CDR2 is FQNEAQ (reference sequence). The chain's CDR3 is CASSLIAGGRYNEQFF. CDR3 nucleotides: TGTGCCAGCAGCTTAATTGCGGGAGGTCGATACAATGAGCAGTTCTTC.

This clone is judged large. The chain carries TRBV9 and TRBJ1-5; D remains ambiguous. Germline values: CDR1 SGDLS, CDR2 YYNGEE. The CDR3 extends over 13 amino acids. The V and J ends lost 0 bases and 7 bases respectively, with 8 bases between them. This CDR3 is CASSVESGQPQHF. The CDR3 region has the DNA TGTGCCAGCAGCGTAGAAAGTGGACAGCCCCAGCATTTT. Supplemented by reference TRBV9 and TRBJ1-5, the full variable domain reads DSGVTQTPKHLITATGQRVTLRCSPRSGDLSVYWYQQSLDQGLQFLIQYYNGEERAKGNILERFSAQQFPDLHSELNLSSLELGDSALYFCASSVESGQPQHFGDGTRLSIL.

This clone was counted only a few times. CDR3 loop: CASSRDSGTGELFF. CDR3 DNA sequence: TGCGCCAGCAGCAGGGACTCAGGCACCGGGGAGCTGTTTTTT. The chain recombines TRBV5-1 with TRBJ2-2; TRBD2 is a possible D gene (6 bases). The CDR3 runs to 14 residues. Trimming removed 4 bases from V and 4 bases from J, with 11 bases in between. Germline CDR1 reads SGHRS; CDR2 reads YFSETQ.

V usage is TRBV6-5 and J usage is TRBJ1-2, with a weak D call TRBD1 (5 bases). The CDR3 has 15 amino acids. Germline V gene sequence: CDR1 MNHEY, CDR2 SVGAGI. V was clipped by 0 bases and J by 4 bases, with 12 bases between them. The CDR3 bases are TGTGCCAGCAGTTACTCGACCCATGGGGCCTATGGCTACACCTTC. As protein: CASSYSTHGAYGYTF.

With respect to this clone: At one boundary the junction diverges from the germline segment, which might be a read error. The V gene is TRBV7-7, the J gene TRBJ1-4; perhaps TRBD1 as D (5 bases). Germline loops: CDR1 SSHAT, CDR2 FNYEAQ (reference sequence). This CDR3 has 13 residues. The CDR3 region is CASSLISTGPLFF. As DNA, the CDR3 is TGTGCTAGCAGCTTAATATCGACGGGGCCGCTGTTTTTT.

The rearrangement uses TRBV4-2 and TRBJ1-1, with D unresolved. Germline CDR1 reads LGHNA; CDR2 reads YNFKEQ. V dropped 4 bases and J dropped 4 bases, with 7 bases sitting between them. The CDR3 has 12 amino acids. CDR3 sequence reads: CASSPGGTEAFF. The CDR3 nucleotides read TGTGCCAGCAGCCCAGGAGGCACTGAAGCTTTCTTT.

The chain couples TRBV27 to TRBJ2-7; 9 bases align to TRBD1. The CDR3 length is 14 residues. Per the germline V gene, CDR1 is MNHEY and CDR2 is SMNVEV (reference sequence). The junction had 5 bases not matched to a gene; V was cut back by 5 bases and J by 3 bases. The CDR3 loop reads CASSGGTGNYEQYF. Here the CDR3 DNA reads TGTGCCAGCAGTGGGGGGACAGGGAACTACGAGCAGTACTTC.

This clone has just a few counts. The V gene is TRBV6-7, the J gene TRBJ2-3, with 9 nucleotides matching TRBD1. TRBV6-7 carries the ORF label, with uncertain function. This CDR3 has 15 residues. V gave up 7 bases and J gave up 3 bases; unmatched junction bases: 8. CDR3 DNA: TGTGCCAGCACCCTAATGGGACAGGGAACAGATACGCAGTATTTT. It specifies CASTLMGQGTDTQYF.

This rearrangement joins TRBV7-3 to TRBJ2-1, with a weak D call TRBD1 (5 bases). Germline lookup yields CDR1 SGHTA and CDR2 FQGTGA. V lost 1 base and J 9 bases, leaving 7 bases between the germline ends. The CDR3 loop spans 12 amino acids. The CDR3 DNA reads TGTGCCAGCAGCTTAAGGGGCGCTGAGCAGTTCTTC. Amino acids: CASSLRGAEQFF.